The rows below give T cell receptor beta chains drawn from one sample of a study of blood T cell repertoires in COVID-19. The table came from immunoSEQ multiplex PCR; TCRdb's copy has only in-frame clones and leaves some out. The sample shows fewer than 60,000 clones, around 84% of them seen only once. The sequencing sample was made of peripheral blood. The receptors were sampled from a human donor in a cohort sampled during active COVID-19. Both conserved end residues are part of each CDR3. A D gene is named only where the DNA matches it firmly. Clone sizes are given selectively: once, few, many, or a class where the clone is expanded.

size	V	D	J	DNA	CDR3
NA	TRBV18	NA	TRBJ2-7	TGTGCCAGCTCACCAGACGGAGCCCTTCAGTACTTC	CASSPDGALQYF
once	TRBV7-2	TRBD2	TRBJ2-3	TGTGCCAGCAGCTCGGGACTAGCGGCAGATACGCAGTATTTT	CASSSGLAADTQYF
NA	TRBV2	NA	TRBJ1-2	TGTGCCAGCAGTGACCCGGGACACACAGGCGGCTACACCTTC	CASSDPGHTGGYTF
NA	TRBV28	NA	TRBJ1-1	TGTGCCAGCAGTTTAGCGGCGGGGAACACTGAAGCTTTCTTT	CASSLAAGNTEAFF
NA	TRBV3-1/TRBV3-2	TRBD1	TRBJ1-4	TGTGCCAGCAGCCTACAGACAGGGGATAATGAAAAACTGTTTTTT	CASSLQTGDNEKLFF
NA	TRBV30	NA	TRBJ1-3	TGTGCCTGGAGTCTGGGAGCGGATGGAAACACCATATATTTT	CAWSLGADGNTIYF
few	TRBV12-5	TRBD2	TRBJ2-1	TGTGCTAGTGGTTTGGTACTGACTAGCGGAGACGTGGCACGTATCACCTCCTACAATGAGCAGTTCTTC	CASGLVLTSGDVARITSYNEQFF
few	TRBV7-2	TRBD1	TRBJ1-6	TGTGCCAGCAGCCTAACGAGGACAGGGAAAAATTCACCCCTCCACTTT	CASSLTRTGKNSPLHF
NA	TRBV3-1/TRBV3-2	NA	TRBJ2-5	TGTGCCAGCAGCCAAGAGGGGCTGAAGACCCAGTACTTC	CASSQEGLKTQYF
NA	TRBV19	NA	TRBJ2-6	TGTGCCAGTAGTACCGGCGGGACTGGGGCCAACGTCCTGACTTTC	CASSTGGTGANVLTF
NA	TRBV5-8	TRBD1	TRBJ2-7	TGTGCCAGCAGCTCTGACAGGGGGGTCTACGAGCAGTACTTC	CASSSDRGVYEQYF
once	TRBV7-3	TRBD2	TRBJ2-2	TGTGCCAGCAGCTTTAGCGGGAGCGGAACCGGGGAGCTGTTTTTT	CASSFSGSGTGELFF
NA	TRBV11-3	TRBD2	TRBJ2-1	TGTGCCAGCAGCTTAGTGCGGGGGGGTTACAATGAGCAGTTCTTC	CASSLVRGGYNEQFF
NA	TRBV2	NA	TRBJ2-5	TGTGCCAGCAGAATGGGAGTTAGCGGCCGAGAGACCCAGTACTTC	CASRMGVSGRETQYF
once	TRBV5-8	NA	TRBJ1-6	TGTGCCAGCAGCTTCCGGGGGGGTAGTTCACCCCTCCACTTT	CASSFRGGSSPLHF
NA	TRBV3-1/TRBV3-2	TRBD2	TRBJ2-5	TGTGCCAGCAGCCAAGAGGGGACTAGCGGGAGGCCTCTAGGAGAGACCCAGTACTTC	CASSQEGTSGRPLGETQYF
NA	TRBV2	TRBD1	TRBJ2-7	TGTGCCAGCAGTCGGGACAGGGGCAACGAGCAGTACTTC	CASSRDRGNEQYF
few	TRBV28	NA	TRBJ2-4	TGTGCCAGCAGTTCCGGGACTCCCACTTTGAGAGGCATTCAGTACTTC	CASSSGTPTLRGIQYF
NA	TRBV5-1	TRBD2	TRBJ2-3	TGCGCCAGCAGCCAGGGACTAGCGGGATGGAACACAGATACGCAGTATTTT	CASSQGLAGWNTDTQYF
NA	TRBV5-1	NA	TRBJ2-3	TGCGCCAGCAGCTTGGCACCGGTGACAGATACGCAGTATTTT	CASSLAPVTDTQYF
NA	TRBV7-9	NA	TRBJ1-1	TGTGCCAGCTCATCTCAGGAAGCTTTCTTT	CASSSQEAFF
NA	TRBV2	NA	TRBJ1-2	TGTGCCAGCAGTGGAAGTAACACCCTCTATGGCTACACCTTC	CASSGSNTLYGYTF
NA	TRBV2	TRBD1	TRBJ2-2	TGTGCCAGCAGAGAGACAGGGATCACCGGGGAGCTGTTTTTT	CASRETGITGELFF
NA	TRBV7-2	TRBD2	TRBJ2-3	TGTGCCAGCAGCTCCAACCCCGGACTAGGGAATACGCAGTATTTT	CASSSNPGLGNTQYF
NA	TRBV18	TRBD1	TRBJ1-3	TGTGCCAGCTCACTTCCCGGGACAGGGCTCTACTCTGGAAACACCATATATTTT	CASSLPGTGLYSGNTIYF
NA	TRBV4-2	TRBD1	TRBJ2-2	TGTGCCAGCAGCCAAGGGACAGGGGCTAACACCGGGGAGCTGTTTTTT	CASSQGTGANTGELFF
NA	TRBV27	NA	TRBJ1-1	TGTGCCAGCAGTTTGTTAGGGGGACCTGAAGCTTTCTTT	CASSLLGGPEAFF
NA	TRBV7-9	NA	TRBJ1-2	TGTGCCAGCAGCAGTGGTCTGGGCGGGAAGAACTATGGCTACACCTTC	CASSSGLGGKNYGYTF
NA	TRBV5-6	TRBD1	TRBJ1-1	TGTGCCAGCAGCTTGGGGGCTACAGGGGTCACTGAAGCTTTCTTT	CASSLGATGVTEAFF
few	TRBV14	NA	TRBJ1-1	TGTGCCAGCAGCCAAGATAGGAGGGCGTCAGCTTTCTTT	CASSQDRRASAFF
NA	TRBV30	NA	TRBJ2-7	TGTGCCTGGAGTGTAAAGCGCGAGCAGTACTTC	CAWSVKREQYF
once	TRBV21-1	NA	TRBJ2-7	TGTGCCAGCAGCAATGGGAGGCCCCTATACGAGCAGTACTTC	CASSNGRPLYEQYF
NA	TRBV5-1	TRBD1	TRBJ2-1	TGCGCCAGCAGCTTCCAGGGGGCGAACAATGAGCAGTTCTTC	CASSFQGANNEQFF
NA	TRBV15	TRBD2	TRBJ2-1	TGTGCCACCTTATCCGGGACTAGCGGGAGAACGAATGAGCAGTTCTTC	CATLSGTSGRTNEQFF
NA	TRBV7-2	NA	TRBJ2-7	TGTGCCAGCAGCCCCGGGTCTTATTACGAGCAGTACTTC	CASSPGSYYEQYF
NA	TRBV2	NA	TRBJ2-7	TGTGCCAGCAGTGAGCGGGGAAGCTCCTACGAGCAGTACTTC	CASSERGSSYEQYF